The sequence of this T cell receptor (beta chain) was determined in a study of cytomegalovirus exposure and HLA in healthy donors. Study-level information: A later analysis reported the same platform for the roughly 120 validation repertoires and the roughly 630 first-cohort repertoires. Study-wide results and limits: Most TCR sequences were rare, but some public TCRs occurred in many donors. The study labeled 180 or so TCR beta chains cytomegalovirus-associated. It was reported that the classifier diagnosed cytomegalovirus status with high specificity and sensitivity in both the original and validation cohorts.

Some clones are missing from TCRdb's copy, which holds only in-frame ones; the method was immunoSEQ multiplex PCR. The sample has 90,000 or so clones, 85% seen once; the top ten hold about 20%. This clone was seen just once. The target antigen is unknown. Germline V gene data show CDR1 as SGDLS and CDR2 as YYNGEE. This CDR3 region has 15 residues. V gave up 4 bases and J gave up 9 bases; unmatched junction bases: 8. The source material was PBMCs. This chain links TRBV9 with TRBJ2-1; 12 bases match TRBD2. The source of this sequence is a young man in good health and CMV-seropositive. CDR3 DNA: TGTGCCAGCAGCCCCCTAGCGGGAGGGCCGGTTGAGCAGTTCTTC. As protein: CASSPLAGGPVEQFF.